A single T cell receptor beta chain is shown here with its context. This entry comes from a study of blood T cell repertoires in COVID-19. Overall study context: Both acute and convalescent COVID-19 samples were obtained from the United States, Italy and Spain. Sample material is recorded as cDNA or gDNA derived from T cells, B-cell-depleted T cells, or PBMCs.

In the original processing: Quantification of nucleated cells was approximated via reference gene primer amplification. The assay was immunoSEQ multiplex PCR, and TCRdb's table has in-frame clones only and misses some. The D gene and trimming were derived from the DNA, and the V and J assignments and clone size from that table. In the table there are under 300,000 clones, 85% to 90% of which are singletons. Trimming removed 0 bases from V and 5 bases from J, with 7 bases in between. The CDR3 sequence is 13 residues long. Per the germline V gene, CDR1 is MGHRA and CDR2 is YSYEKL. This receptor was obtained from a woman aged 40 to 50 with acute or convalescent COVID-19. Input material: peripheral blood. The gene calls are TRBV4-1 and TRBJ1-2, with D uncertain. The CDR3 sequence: CASSQDLSYGYTF. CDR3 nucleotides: TGCGCCAGCAGCCAAGATCTCAGTTATGGCTACACCTTC.